This T cell receptor (beta chain) was sequenced in a study of beta chain features in type 1 diabetes. Comments on this clone: Its matching antigen is unknown.

Germline CDR1 is SGHRS and CDR2 is YFSETQ. This CDR3 region has 16 residues. V was shortened by 5 bases and J by 6 bases, with 23 bases between the two germline ends. The whole isolated RNA underwent reverse transcription, so sequencing captured expressed TCRB transcripts. Sequenced by immunoSEQ multiplex PCR; TCRdb stores in-frame clones only, minus some. The sample lists under 400,000 clones; roughly 21% were seen once. Points from the study as a whole: Because the template was cDNA, high-expressing cells might be over-represented. Within patients, naive, central memory and Treg TCRB repertoires seemed more similar than within healthy donors. Still unanswered here is whether HLA type influences TCRB rearrangement.

This sequence was found in a woman in her late teens or twenties in good health. Sequencing used naive CD4+ T cells from blood. V is TRBV5-1 and J is TRBJ1-2; TRBD1 is a possible D gene (5 bases). This CDR3 is CASSPHLGQYQDGYTF. The CDR3 bases are TGCGCCAGCAGTCCCCACCTGGGGCAGTACCAAGATGGCTACACCTTC.